The clone carrying this T cell receptor (beta chain) was detected only a few times. Germline V gene sequence: CDR1 SGHDN, CDR2 FVKESK. The ends were cut back, 1 base at V and 5 bases at J, with 12 bases in the middle. This CDR3 region has 15 residues. The record originates from a study of blood T cell repertoires in COVID-19. Study overall: PBMCs, B-cell-depleted T cells, or T cells were the source of the cDNA or gDNA that made up the material.

Some clones are missing from TCRdb's copy, which holds only in-frame ones; the method was immunoSEQ multiplex PCR. The data hold more than 250,000 clones, with 90% observed a single time. The rearrangement joins TRBV14 to TRBJ2-1; D is uncertain. The sequencing input was PBMCs or T cells enriched from blood (not recorded which). This receptor was identified in a woman aged 18-30 years with acute COVID-19. In DNA form, the CDR3 reads TGTGCCAGCAGCCAAGGGTCACTAAGGAACAATGAGCAGTTCTTC. It translates to CASSQGSLRNNEQFF.